The next 23 T cell receptor beta chains were all read from a single sample in a study of T cell responses to AZD1222 COVID-19 vaccine. Libraries were prepared by immunoSEQ multiplex PCR; TCRdb keeps only in-frame clonotypes and omits some of them. Found here are over 120,000 clones, approximately 90% of them singletons; the top ten hold around 1.9%. The material was peripheral blood, obtained on day 0 of AZD1222 vaccination. These receptor sequences come from an adult in good health.

The chain has TRBV6-2 or TRBV6-3 and TRBJ2-2; TRBD2 matches 7 bases. The V gene's germline CDR1 is MNHEY and CDR2 SVGEGT. This CDR3 has 16 amino acids. Trimming removed 5 bases from V and 0 bases from J; junction bases left unmatched: 6. For the CDR3, the DNA is TGTGCCAGCAGTCATCTTCGGGGGGCGAACACCGGGGAGCTGTTTTTT. The encoded protein is CASSHLRGANTGELFF.

V gene TRBV7-6 combines with J gene TRBJ2-6; D is ambiguous. The CDR3 consists of 15 residues. V was pared by 8 bases and J by 0 bases, with 11 bases between. CDR1 and CDR2 (germline): SGHVS, FNYEAQ. CDR3 protein: CASSVKSSGANVLTF. The CDR3 DNA follows: TGTGCCAGCTCCGTAAAGTCCTCTGGGGCCAACGTCCTGACTTTC. The full variable domain, its missing parts supplied by reference TRBV7-6 and TRBJ2-6, is GAGVSQSPRYKVTKRGQDVALRCDPISGHVSLYWYRQALGQGPEFLTYFNYEAQQDKSGLPNDRFSAERPEGSISTLTIQRTEQRDSAMYRCASSVKSSGANVLTFGAGSRLTVL.

The rearrangement joins TRBV10-3 to TRBJ2-3, with D perhaps TRBD2 (5 bases). CDR3 size: 15 residues. Germline CDR1 and CDR2: ENHRY and SYGVKD. Trimming cost V 4 bases and J 5 bases, with 16 bases left between them. The CDR3 reads CAISAAGKDGDTQYF. CDR3 sequence (DNA): TGTGCCATCAGTGCTGCGGGTAAAGATGGAGATACGCAGTATTTT.

The chain combines TRBV7-8 with TRBJ2-5; TRBD2 matches at 13 bases. The trim removed 4 bases at V and 5 bases at J, leaving 19 bases unmatched. The CDR3 covers 20 residues. Looked up from germline, CDR1 is SGHVS and CDR2 is FQNEAQ. CDR3 nucleotides: TGTGCCAGCAGCTCCCGCGGGGGGGGACTAGCGGGGTCGCTGGGGGAGACCCAGTACTTC. Translated, it gives CASSSRGGGLAGSLGETQYF.

The rearrangement links TRBV6-1 to TRBJ2-3; 12 bases align to TRBD2. CDR1 MNHNS and CDR2 SASEGT come from the germline V gene. After removal of 2 bases from V and 4 bases from J, the junction contained 13 bases not matched to a gene. CDR3 length: 19 amino acids. This chain's CDR3 is CASSERAPGLAGRSDTQYF. The CDR3 coding sequence is TGTGCCAGCAGTGAAAGGGCCCCCGGACTAGCGGGGAGATCAGATACGCAGTATTTT.

The J gene is TRBJ2-5, the V gene TRBV5-1; D call uncertain. Germline V CDR1 and CDR2: SGHRS, YFSETQ. Trimming took off 0 bases at V and 2 bases at J, with 5 bases between the two ends. This CDR3 has 13 residues. CDR3 loop: CASSLGNQETQYF. The CDR3 bases are TGCGCCAGCAGCTTGGGTAATCAAGAGACCCAGTACTTC. The full variable domain, its missing parts supplied by reference TRBV5-1 and TRBJ2-5, is KAGVTQTPRYLIKTRGQQVTLSCSPISGHRSVSWYQQTPGQGLQFLFEYFSETQRNKGNFPGRFSGRQFSNSRSEMNVSTLELGDSALYLCASSLGNQETQYFGPGTRLLVL.

Only one count was recorded for this clone. The chain couples TRBV7-6 to TRBJ2-1, with D uncertain. Germline V lookup: CDR1 SGHVS, CDR2 FNYEAQ. The ends were cut back, 5 bases at V and 7 bases at J, with 6 bases in the middle. This CDR3 is 11 amino acids long. The CDR3 nucleotides are TGTGCCAGCAGCGGAAAGAATGAGCAGTTCTTC. It yields the protein CASSGKNEQFF.

The J gene is TRBJ2-7, the V gene TRBV7-8; D is ambiguous. V was shortened by 5 bases and J by 0 bases, with 5 bases between the two germline ends. CDR3 length equals 12 residues. Germline CDR1 is SGHVS and CDR2 is FQNEAQ. The CDR3 DNA is TGTGCCAGCAGCCACAGCTCCTACGAGCAGTACTTC. Translation: CASSHSSYEQYF.

The rearrangement joins TRBV7-9 to TRBJ1-2; TRBD1 is a possible D gene (6 bases). V lost 7 bases to trimming and J lost 2 bases, with 8 bases between them. This CDR3 is 12 amino acids long. Germline loops: CDR1 SEHNR, CDR2 FQNEAQ (reference sequence). The CDR3, as DNA: TGTGCCAGCAATCAGGGGAACTATGGCTACACCTTC. As protein: CASNQGNYGYTF.

Here the CDR3 DNA reads TGTGCCAGCAGCCGGGGCCCGGGGAATGAAAAACTGTTTTTT. The encoded protein is CASSRGPGNEKLFF. The chain links TRBV3-1 (or the pseudogene TRBV3-2) to TRBJ1-4, with TRBD1 as a possible D gene (5 bases). Looked up from germline, CDR1 is LGHDT and CDR2 is YNNKEL (reference sequence). Trimming cost V 4 bases and J 5 bases, with 11 bases left between them. The CDR3 runs to 14 residues.

This chain links TRBV7-6 with TRBJ1-1, with TRBD1 identical over 12 bases. The germline gives CDR1 SGHVS, CDR2 FNYEAQ. The CDR3 is 17 residues long. The J segment lost 5 bases and the V segment lost 1 base, leaving 8 bases of the junction unmatched. The CDR3 sequence is CASSLGGQGARGTEAFF. CDR3 nucleotide sequence: TGTGCCAGCAGCTTAGGGGGACAGGGGGCTCGAGGGACTGAAGCTTTCTTT.

The gene calls are TRBV3-1 (or the pseudogene TRBV3-2) and TRBJ2-1; TRBD2 aligns across 8 bases. The ends lost 8 bases at V and 0 bases at J; junction bases unmatched: 18. The CDR3 length is 19 residues. CDR1 is LGHDT and CDR2 is YNNKEL in the germline V gene (reference sequence). CDR3 sequence: CASRGGGGDKRSSYNEQFF. The CDR3 region has the DNA TGTGCCAGCCGGGGGGGCGGCGGGGACAAAAGGAGCTCCTACAATGAGCAGTTCTTC.

As for this clone: Germline is not matched at one junction end, which may reflect a read error. The chain uses TRBV29-1 and TRBJ2-7; weak D call: TRBD1 (6 bases). CDR1 is SQVTM, CDR2 ANQGSEA, per germline. The CDR3 sequence is 15 residues long. The CDR3, as DNA: TGCAGCGTCGAAGCCCCCAGGGGTTCCTCCTACGAGCAGTACTTC. This gives the protein CSVEAPRGSSYEQYF.

The chain couples TRBV27 to TRBJ2-7, with a possible D match to TRBD2 (6 bases). Germline-derived CDR1 and CDR2 are MNHEY and SMNVEV (reference sequence). The CDR3 is 15 residues long. Trimming took 3 bases from V and 2 from J, leaving 14 bases between them. The CDR3 DNA reads as TGTGCCAGCAGTTTTTACGGGGGTCTCCCCTACGAGCAGTACTTC. Translated: CASSFYGGLPYEQYF.

This sequence joins TRBV19 and TRBJ1-2; D is unresolved. Trimming removed 5 bases at V and 8 bases at J, with 12 bases between. This CDR3 has 12 residues. Germline V gene lookup returns CDR1 LNHDA and CDR2 SQIVND (reference sequence). CDR3 loop: CASSPYSEGYTF. CDR3 nucleotide sequence: TGTGCCAGTAGTCCCTATTCGGAGGGCTACACCTTC.

This clone was counted only a few times. The rearrangement uses TRBV6-1 and TRBJ2-1; 13 nucleotides match TRBD2. The CDR3 sequence is 15 residues long. Germline values: CDR1 MNHNS, CDR2 SASEGT. V was clipped by 3 bases and J by 6 bases; unmatched bases: 2. CDR3 bases: TGTGCCAGCAGTGAGGGACTAGCGGGGTCCAATGAGCAGTTCTTC. This codes for CASSEGLAGSNEQFF.

Concerning this clone: Relative to the germline gene, one junction end is altered; a read error may explain this. The chain joins TRBV4-1 to TRBJ1-4, with a weak D call TRBD1 (6 bases). CDR3 size: 19 residues. Germline V CDR1 and CDR2: MGHRA, YSYEKL. CDR3 DNA: TGCGCCAGCAGCCAAGGGGCTACAGGGTTGTTACCAACTAATGACAAACTGTTTTTT. Residues: CASSQGATGLLPTNDKLFF.

The chain employs TRBV5-4 and TRBJ1-5; a possible D gene is TRBD1 (5 bases). Deletions cut 1 base from V and 6 bases from J, with 5 bases between. This CDR3 is 12 amino acids long. Germline-derived CDR1 and CDR2 are SGHNT and YYREEE (reference sequence). CDR3 residues: CASSLQGQPQHF. The CDR3 DNA reads as TGTGCCAGCAGCTTGCAGGGTCAGCCCCAGCATTTT.

This clone has just one count. The V gene is TRBV28, the J gene TRBJ1-1; D remains ambiguous. The CDR3 has 13 amino acids. Between the trimmed V and J ends, which lost 5 bases and 0 bases, there was a span of 7 bases. Germline CDR1 and CDR2: MDHEN and SYDVKM. This CDR3 reads CASSGRMNTEAFF. CDR3 nucleotides: TGTGCCAGCAGTGGCAGGATGAACACTGAAGCTTTCTTT.

This chain uses TRBV30 with TRBJ1-2; D gene unclear. Germline-derived CDR1 and CDR2 are GTSNPN and SVGIG (reference sequence). The V gene lost 3 bases and the J gene lost 2 bases, with 13 bases spanning the gap. CDR3 length: 14 amino acids. The CDR3 region is CAWSGITANYGYTF. In DNA, the CDR3 is TGTGCCTGGAGCGGCATAACGGCCAACTATGGCTACACCTTC.

This rearrangement joins TRBV7-2 to TRBJ2-7, with 8 bases aligning to TRBD1. The ends lost 3 bases at V and 3 bases at J; junction bases unmatched: 10. This CDR3 is built from 16 residues. The germline gives CDR1 SGHTA, CDR2 FQGNSA. The CDR3 here is CASSFQKGQGGYEQYF. In DNA form, the CDR3 reads TGTGCCAGCAGCTTTCAGAAAGGACAGGGCGGCTACGAGCAGTACTTC.

The chain combines TRBV19 with TRBJ2-4; TRBD1 might be the D (6 bases). V was pared by 1 base and J by 9 bases, with 13 bases between. CDR1 is LNHDA, CDR2 SQIVND, per germline (reference sequence). This CDR3 contains 14 residues. Here the CDR3 reads CASSIATGGAIQYF. The DNA of the CDR3 is TGTGCCAGTAGTATAGCGACAGGAGGAGCCATTCAGTACTTC.

The V and J genes are TRBV3-1 (or the pseudogene TRBV3-2) and TRBJ2-7; D gene unclear. This CDR3 is built from 12 residues. V gave up 4 bases and J gave up 3 bases, with 7 bases separating them. The germline V gene has CDR1 LGHDT and CDR2 YNNKEL (reference sequence). CDR3 in amino acids: CASSRARYEQYF. The DNA for the CDR3 is TGTGCCAGCAGCCGGGCCCGCTACGAGCAGTACTTC.